This T cell receptor beta chain was sequenced during a study of blood T cell repertoires in COVID-19. The CDR3 has 14 amino acids. Trimming stripped 2 bases from V and 1 base from J, with 9 bases between. Germline loops: CDR1 MNHEY, CDR2 SVGAGI. Clones were read by immunoSEQ multiplex PCR, and TCRdb kept only the in-frame ones, dropping some. The sample includes about 250,000 clones, 85% to 95% of them seen just once. This chain links TRBV6-5 with TRBJ2-7; no definite D call. The sample comprised peripheral blood. This receptor was obtained from a man aged 25 to 45 with COVID-19, enrolled during active disease. The CDR3 coding sequence is TGTGCCAGCAGTTACAATGCGGTTTCCTACGAGCAGTACTTC. It yields the protein CASSYNAVSYEQYF.